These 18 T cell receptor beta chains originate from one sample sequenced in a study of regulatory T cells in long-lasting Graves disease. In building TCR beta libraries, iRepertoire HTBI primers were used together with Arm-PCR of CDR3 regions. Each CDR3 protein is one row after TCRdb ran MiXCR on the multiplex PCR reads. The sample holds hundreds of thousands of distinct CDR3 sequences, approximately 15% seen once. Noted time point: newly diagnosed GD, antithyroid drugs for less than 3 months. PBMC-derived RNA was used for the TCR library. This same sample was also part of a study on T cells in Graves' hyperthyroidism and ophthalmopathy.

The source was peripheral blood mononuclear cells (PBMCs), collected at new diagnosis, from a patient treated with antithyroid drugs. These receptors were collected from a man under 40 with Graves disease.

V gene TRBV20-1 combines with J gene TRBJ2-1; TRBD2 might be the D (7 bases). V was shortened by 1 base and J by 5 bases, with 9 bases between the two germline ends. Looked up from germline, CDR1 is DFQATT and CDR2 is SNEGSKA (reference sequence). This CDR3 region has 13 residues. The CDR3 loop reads CSARGEGDNEQFF. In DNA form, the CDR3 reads TGCAGTGCTAGAGGGGAGGGGGACAATGAGCAGTTCTTC.

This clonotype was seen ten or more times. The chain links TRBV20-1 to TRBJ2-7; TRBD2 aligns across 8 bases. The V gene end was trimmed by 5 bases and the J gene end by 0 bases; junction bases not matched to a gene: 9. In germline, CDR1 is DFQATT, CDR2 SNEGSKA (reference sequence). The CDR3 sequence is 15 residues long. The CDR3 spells CSAEDGTRGSYEQYF. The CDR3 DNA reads TGCAGTGCTGAGGACGGGACTAGGGGCTCCTACGAGCAGTACTTC.

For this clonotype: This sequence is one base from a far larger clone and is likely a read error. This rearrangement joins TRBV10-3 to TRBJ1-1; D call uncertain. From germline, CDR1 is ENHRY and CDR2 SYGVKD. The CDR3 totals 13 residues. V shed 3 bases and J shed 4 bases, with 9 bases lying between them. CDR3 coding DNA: TGTGCCATCAGTGACCCCGGGAGCACTGAAGCTTTCTTT. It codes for CAISDPGSTEAFF.

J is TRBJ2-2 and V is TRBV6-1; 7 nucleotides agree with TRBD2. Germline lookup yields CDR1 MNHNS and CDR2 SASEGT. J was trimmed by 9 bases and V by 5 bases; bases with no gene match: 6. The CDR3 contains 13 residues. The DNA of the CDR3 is TGTGCCAGCAGTCTCCTGCGGGGGAGGGAGCTGTTTTTT. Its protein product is CASSLLRGRELFF.

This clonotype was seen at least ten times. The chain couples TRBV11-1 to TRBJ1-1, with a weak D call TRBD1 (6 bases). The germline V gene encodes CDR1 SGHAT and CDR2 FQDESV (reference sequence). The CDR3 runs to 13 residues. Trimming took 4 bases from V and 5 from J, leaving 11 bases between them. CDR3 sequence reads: CASSSPGETEAFF. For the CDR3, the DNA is TGTGCCAGCAGCTCTCCAGGGGAAACTGAAGCTTTCTTT.

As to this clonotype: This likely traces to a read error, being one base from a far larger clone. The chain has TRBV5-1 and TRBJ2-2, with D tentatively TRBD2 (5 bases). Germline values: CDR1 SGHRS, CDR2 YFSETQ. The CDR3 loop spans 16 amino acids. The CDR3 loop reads CASSFTRDWNTGELFF. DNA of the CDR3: TGTGCCAGCAGCTTTACTAGGGATTGGAACACCGGGGAGCTGTTTTTT.

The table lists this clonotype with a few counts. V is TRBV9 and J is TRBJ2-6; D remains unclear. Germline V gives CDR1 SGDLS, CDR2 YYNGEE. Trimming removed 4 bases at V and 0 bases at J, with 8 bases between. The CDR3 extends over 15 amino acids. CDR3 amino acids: CASSSWASGANVLTF. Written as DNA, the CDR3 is TGTGCCAGCAGCTCCTGGGCCTCTGGGGCCAACGTCCTGACTTTC.

The CDR3 nucleotides are TGTGCCAGCAGCCAAGTTAGCGGTACGGGCAATGAGCAGTTCTTC. Its translation: CASSQVSGTGNEQFF. V is TRBV3-1 and J is TRBJ2-1; D is perhaps TRBD2 (6 bases). This CDR3 comprises 15 residues. The germline gives CDR1 LGHDT, CDR2 YNNKEL (reference sequence). With 1 base removed from V and 6 bases from J, the gap between germline ends came to 13 bases.

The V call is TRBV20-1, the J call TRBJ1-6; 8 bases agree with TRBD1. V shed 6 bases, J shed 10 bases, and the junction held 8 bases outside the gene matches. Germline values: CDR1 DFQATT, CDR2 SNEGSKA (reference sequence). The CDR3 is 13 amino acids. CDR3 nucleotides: TGCAGTGCCCCCCCGGGACAGGAATCACCCCTCCACTTT. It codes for CSAPPGQESPLHF.

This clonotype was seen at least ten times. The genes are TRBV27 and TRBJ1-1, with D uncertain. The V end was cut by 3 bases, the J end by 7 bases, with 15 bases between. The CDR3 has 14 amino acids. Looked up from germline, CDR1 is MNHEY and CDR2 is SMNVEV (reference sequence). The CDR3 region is CASSFREFVGEAFF. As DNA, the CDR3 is TGTGCCAGCAGTTTTAGGGAATTCGTTGGTGAAGCTTTCTTT.

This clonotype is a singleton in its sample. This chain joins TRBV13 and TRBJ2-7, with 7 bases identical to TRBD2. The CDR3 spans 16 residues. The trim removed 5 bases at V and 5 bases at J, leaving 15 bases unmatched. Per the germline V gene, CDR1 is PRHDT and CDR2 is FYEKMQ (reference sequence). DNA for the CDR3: TGTGCCAGCAGCCCCACCGCAGGGACTACAATCCACGAGCAGTACTTC. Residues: CASSPTAGTTIHEQYF.

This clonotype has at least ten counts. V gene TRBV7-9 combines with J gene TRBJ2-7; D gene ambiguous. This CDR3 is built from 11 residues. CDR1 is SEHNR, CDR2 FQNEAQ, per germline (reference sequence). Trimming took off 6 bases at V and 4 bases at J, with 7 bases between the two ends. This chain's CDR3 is CASRSGYEQYF. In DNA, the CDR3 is TGTGCCAGCAGGTCTGGGTACGAGCAGTACTTC. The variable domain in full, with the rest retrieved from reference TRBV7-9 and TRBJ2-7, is DTGVSQNPRHKITKRGQNVTFRCDPISEHNRLYWYRQTLGQGPEFLTYFQNEAQLEKSRLLSDRFSAERPKGSFSTLEIQRTEQGDSAMYLCASRSGYEQYFGPGTRLTVT.

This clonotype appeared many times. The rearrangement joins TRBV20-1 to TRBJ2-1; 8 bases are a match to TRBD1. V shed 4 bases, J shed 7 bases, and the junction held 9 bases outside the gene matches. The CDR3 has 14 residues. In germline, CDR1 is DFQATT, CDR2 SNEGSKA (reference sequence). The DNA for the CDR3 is TGCAGTGCTACTACAGGGGGAATCGGTAATGAGCAGTTCTTC. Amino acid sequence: CSATTGGIGNEQFF.

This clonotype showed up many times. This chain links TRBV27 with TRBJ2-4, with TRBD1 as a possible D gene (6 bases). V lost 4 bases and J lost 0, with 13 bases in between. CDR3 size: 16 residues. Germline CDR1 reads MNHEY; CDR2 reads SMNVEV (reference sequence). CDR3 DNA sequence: TGTGCCAGCAGTTCCGGACAGATTCTAGCCAAAAACATTCAGTACTTC. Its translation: CASSSGQILAKNIQYF.

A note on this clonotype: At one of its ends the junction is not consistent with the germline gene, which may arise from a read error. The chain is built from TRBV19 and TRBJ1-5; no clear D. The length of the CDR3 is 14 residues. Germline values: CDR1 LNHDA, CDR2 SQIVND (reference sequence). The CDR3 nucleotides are TGTGCCAGTAGTATGGACGGAACTAATCAGCCCCGGCATTTT. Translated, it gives CASSMDGTNQPRHF.

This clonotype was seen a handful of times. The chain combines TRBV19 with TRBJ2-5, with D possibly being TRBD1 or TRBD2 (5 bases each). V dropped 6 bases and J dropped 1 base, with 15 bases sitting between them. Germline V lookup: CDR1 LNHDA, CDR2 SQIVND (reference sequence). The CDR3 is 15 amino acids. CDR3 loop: CASSDWDVGQETQYF. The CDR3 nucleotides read TGTGCCAGTAGCGATTGGGACGTTGGCCAAGAGACCCAGTACTTC.

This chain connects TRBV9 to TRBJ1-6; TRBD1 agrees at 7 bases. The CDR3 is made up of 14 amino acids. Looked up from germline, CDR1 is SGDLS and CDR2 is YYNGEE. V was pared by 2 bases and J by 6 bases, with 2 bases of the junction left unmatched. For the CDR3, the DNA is TGTGCCAGCAGCGTCCGGGACAGTAATTCACCCCTCCACTTT. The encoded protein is CASSVRDSNSPLHF.

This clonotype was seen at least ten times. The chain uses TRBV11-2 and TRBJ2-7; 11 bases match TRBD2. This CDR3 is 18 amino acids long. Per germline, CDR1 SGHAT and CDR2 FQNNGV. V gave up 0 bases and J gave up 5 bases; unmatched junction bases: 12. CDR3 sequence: CASSLEGVLSGRVHEQYF. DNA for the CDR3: TGTGCCAGCAGCTTAGAAGGGGTTCTTAGCGGGAGGGTCCACGAGCAGTACTTC. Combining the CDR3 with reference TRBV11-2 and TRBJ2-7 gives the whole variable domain EAGVAQSPRYKIIEKRQSVAFWCNPISGHATLYWYQQILGQGPKLLIQFQNNGVVDDSQLPKDRFSAERLKGVDSTLKIQPAKLEDSAVYLCASSLEGVLSGRVHEQYFGPGTRLTVT.